Below are 26 T cell receptor beta chains sequenced from a single sample in a study of cytomegalovirus exposure and HLA in healthy donors. A multiplex PCR was run with 60 Vbeta primers and 13 Jbeta primers. TCRdb keeps only in-frame clones here, not all; method: immunoSEQ multiplex PCR. Of 150,000 to 170,000 clones in the sample, about three quarters were seen once. Sequenced sample: PBMCs. These receptors were collected from a woman aged 40-49 years in good health and CMV-seronegative.

The chain is built from TRBV19 and TRBJ2-7; 9 bases line up with TRBD1. V lost 5 bases to trimming and J lost 4 bases; unmatched junction nucleotides: 12. The germline gives CDR1 LNHDA, CDR2 SQIVND (reference sequence). The CDR3 has 16 residues. The CDR3 here is CASSESGTGFSYEQYF. CDR3 DNA: TGTGCCAGTAGTGAATCCGGGACAGGGTTTTCATACGAGCAGTACTTC.

V is TRBV5-5 and J is TRBJ1-4, with 7 bases that match TRBD1. The germline V gene encodes CDR1 SGHKS and CDR2 YYEKEE (reference sequence). V dropped 4 bases and J dropped 4; count of bases not matched to a gene: 4. This CDR3 contains 14 residues. CDR3 nucleotides: TGTGCCAGCAGCCCGGGACAGCTTAATGAAAAACTGTTTTTT. Protein product: CASSPGQLNEKLFF.

The rearrangement links TRBV7-9 to TRBJ1-2; TRBD1 agrees at 9 bases. This CDR3 is 14 amino acids long. The V gene's germline CDR1 is SEHNR and CDR2 FQNEAQ (reference sequence). After removal of 4 bases from V and 7 bases from J, the junction contained 7 bases not matched to a gene. CDR3 in amino acids: CASSSRTGVFGYTF. CDR3 in DNA: TGTGCCAGCAGCTCCCGGACAGGGGTATTTGGCTACACCTTC.

This sequence joins TRBV6-1 and TRBJ1-2; D perhaps matches TRBD1 (5 bases). The CDR3 sequence is 14 residues long. Per germline, CDR1 MNHNS and CDR2 SASEGT. V was cut by 7 bases and J by 5 bases, with 17 bases left in between. The CDR3 is CASTPGADSYGYTF. The DNA of the CDR3 is TGTGCCAGCACTCCTGGGGCAGATTCTTATGGCTACACCTTC.

This chain uses TRBV4-1 with TRBJ1-5; 8 bases line up with TRBD1. The V gene end was trimmed by 2 bases and the J gene end by 5 bases; junction bases not matched to a gene: 5. The CDR3 is 15 amino acids. Per the germline V gene, CDR1 is MGHRA and CDR2 is YSYEKL. CDR3 DNA sequence: TGCGCCAGCAGCCAACCAGGGGGCCGAGATCAGCCCCAGCATTTT. It specifies CASSQPGGRDQPQHF.

The V and J genes are TRBV10-3 and TRBJ2-2; perhaps TRBD2 as D (6 bases). Trimming stripped 0 bases from V and 6 bases from J, with 11 bases between. The CDR3 is made up of 15 amino acids. The germline V gene has CDR1 ENHRY and CDR2 SYGVKD. CDR3 in DNA: TGTGCCATCAGTGAGTCGGCGGGGTTGGCCGGGGAGCTGTTTTTT. This sequence encodes CAISESAGLAGELFF.

The chain employs TRBV5-1 and TRBJ2-3; TRBD2 matches 12 bases. Trimming cost V 1 base and J 6 bases; bases outside gene matches: 3. CDR3 length: 15 residues. Germline V gene sequence: CDR1 SGHRS, CDR2 YFSETQ. The CDR3 region is CASSLRGTSGDTQYF. DNA of the CDR3: TGCGCCAGCAGCTTGAGAGGGACTAGCGGGGATACGCAGTATTTT.

The chain combines TRBV6-1 with TRBJ2-2, with D uncertain. Germline V gene lookup returns CDR1 MNHNS and CDR2 SASEGT. The CDR3 totals 13 residues. Trimming took off 5 bases at V and 3 bases at J, with 7 bases between the two ends. The CDR3 loop reads CASSQVHTGELFF. The CDR3 coding sequence is TGTGCCAGCAGTCAGGTACACACCGGGGAGCTGTTTTTT.

This clone was observed a single time. The chain links TRBV5-1 to TRBJ2-7; 7 nucleotides line up with TRBD2. This CDR3 region has 14 residues. Trimming cost V 0 bases and J 4 bases; bases outside gene matches: 4. Germline loops: CDR1 SGHRS, CDR2 YFSETQ. DNA of the CDR3: TGCGCCAGCAGCTTGGGACTCGGGGGGTACGAGCAGTACTTC. This encodes CASSLGLGGYEQYF. The full variable domain, in which reference TRBV5-1 and TRBJ2-7 provide the parts outside the CDR3, is KAGVTQTPRYLIKTRGQQVTLSCSPISGHRSVSWYQQTPGQGLQFLFEYFSETQRNKGNFPGRFSGRQFSNSRSEMNVSTLELGDSALYLCASSLGLGGYEQYFGPGTRLTVT.

This chain links TRBV11-2 with TRBJ2-7, with D unclear. This CDR3 has 14 amino acids. In germline, CDR1 is SGHAT, CDR2 FQNNGV. Trimming removed 5 bases from V and 0 bases from J, with 11 bases in between. The chain's CDR3 is CASSPQPSSYEQYF. As DNA, the CDR3 is TGTGCCAGCAGCCCTCAACCGAGCTCCTACGAGCAGTACTTC.

CDR3 loop: CSVQQGLGYTF. CDR3 nucleotides: TGCAGCGTTCAACAGGGGTTGGGCTACACCTTC. The chain links TRBV29-1 to TRBJ1-2, with 7 bases matching TRBD1. Germline V gene sequence: CDR1 SQVTM, CDR2 ANQGSEA. Unmatched junction bases numbered 5, after V lost 5 bases and J lost 8 bases. This CDR3 is 11 amino acids long. The whole variable domain, remainder taken from reference TRBV29-1 and TRBJ1-2, is SAVISQKPSRDICQRGTSLTIQCQVDSQVTMMFWYRQQPGQSLTLIATANQGSEATYESGFVIDKFPISRPNLTFSTLTVSNMSPEDSSIYLCSVQQGLGYTFGSGTRLTVV.

This clone was seen once. The CDR3: CASSARLAGETQYF. The CDR3 nucleotides read TGTGCCAGCAGCGCCCGACTAGCGGGAGAGACCCAGTACTTC. The genes are TRBV2 and TRBJ2-5; 10 nucleotides align to TRBD2. In germline, CDR1 is SNHLY, CDR2 FYNNEI. The CDR3 totals 14 residues. V shed 6 bases and J 4 bases; nucleotides not matched to a gene: 5.

This clone was seen only a few times. The chain uses TRBV28 and TRBJ2-3; a possible D gene is TRBD1 (5 bases). This CDR3 is built from 12 residues. V shed 6 bases and J shed 7 bases, with 11 bases lying between them. CDR1 is MDHEN, CDR2 SYDVKM, per germline. CDR3 amino acids: CASRDRGNTQYF. DNA for the CDR3: TGTGCCAGCAGGGATAGGGGAAATACGCAGTATTTT.

The V call is TRBV28, the J call TRBJ1-5, with D possibly TRBD1 on 6 matching bases. The CDR3 is 20 amino acids. Germline V gives CDR1 MDHEN, CDR2 SYDVKM. V lost 5 bases to trimming and J lost 7 bases, with 33 bases between them. The CDR3 DNA reads TGTGCCAGCAGTCCCGAGGACCGTACCATAATACAGGGCAGCAGCCAGCCCCAGCATTTT. This gives the protein CASSPEDRTIIQGSSQPQHF.

This clone has only a few counts. The chain is built from TRBV5-1 and TRBJ2-1; D uncertain. CDR1 and CDR2 from the germline V gene are SGHRS and YFSETQ. This CDR3 is 14 amino acids long. V lost 0 bases and J lost 3, with 7 bases in between. The DNA of the CDR3 is TGCGCCAGCAGCTTGGTTCCAAACTACAATGAGCAGTTCTTC. Encoded protein: CASSLVPNYNEQFF.

The J gene is TRBJ1-1, the V gene TRBV28; 7 positions match TRBD1. V shed 5 bases and J 2 bases; nucleotides not matched to a gene: 11. The CDR3 is 16 residues long. Germline V gene sequence: CDR1 MDHEN, CDR2 SYDVKM. The CDR3 DNA reads as TGTGCCAGCAGTCCGACAGGGATCGAGGGAAACACTGAAGCTTTCTTT. Its translation is CASSPTGIEGNTEAFF. Looking up the rest from reference TRBV28 and TRBJ1-1 gives the full variable domain: DVKVTQSSRYLVKRTGEKVFLECVQDMDHENMFWYRQDPGLGLRLIYFSYDVKMKEKGDIPEGYSVSREKKERFSLILESASTNQTSMYLCASSPTGIEGNTEAFFGQGTRLTVV.

The chain employs TRBV2 and TRBJ1-2; TRBD1 aligns across 7 bases. V was clipped by 2 bases and J by 2 bases; unmatched bases: 5. CDR1 is SNHLY, CDR2 FYNNEI, per germline. This CDR3 comprises 15 residues. CDR3 sequence reads: CASSEMAGQNYGYTF. The CDR3 nucleotides are TGTGCCAGCAGTGAAATGGCGGGACAGAACTATGGCTACACCTTC.

The gene calls are TRBV19 and TRBJ2-3; TRBD2 agrees at 9 bases. There are 16 residues in the CDR3. Germline V gene lookup returns CDR1 LNHDA and CDR2 SQIVND (reference sequence). V shed 1 base and J 4 bases; nucleotides not matched to a gene: 6. In DNA, the CDR3 is TGTGCCAGTAGTATAGTTAATAGCGGGGGACCAGATACGCAGTATTTT. Its translation is CASSIVNSGGPDTQYF.

This clone was seen only a few times. Other nucleotide sequences from this sample produce the same CDR3. The V call is TRBV5-1, the J call TRBJ1-5; TRBD1 aligns across 7 bases. From germline, CDR1 is SGHRS and CDR2 YFSETQ. The CDR3 is 14 residues long. J gave up 2 bases and V 3 bases, and 2 bases lay outside the gene matches. The CDR3 DNA reads TGCGCCAGCAGCTCTGGACAGGGCAATCAGCCCCAGCATTTT. It translates to CASSSGQGNQPQHF.

With respect to this clone: Distinct nucleotide sequences in the sample also encode this CDR3. V and J are TRBV4-1 and TRBJ1-2, with TRBD1 matching 7 bases. The CDR3 contains 14 residues. The germline gives CDR1 MGHRA, CDR2 YSYEKL. Trimming removed 1 base from V and 2 bases from J; junction bases left unmatched: 1. CDR3 in amino acids: CASSQVTGNYGYTF. The CDR3 DNA reads as TGCGCCAGCAGCCAAGTGACAGGGAACTATGGCTACACCTTC.

The chain uses TRBV6-5 and TRBJ1-2; 9 bases match TRBD1. This CDR3 is built from 15 residues. CDR1 is MNHEY and CDR2 is SVGAGI in the germline V gene. The V segment lost 0 bases and the J segment 4 bases; nucleotides outside the gene matches: 3. The CDR3 DNA sequence: TGTGCCAGCAGTTACTCGGGACAGGGCGGCTATGGCTACACCTTC. Translation: CASSYSGQGGYGYTF.

The J gene is TRBJ2-1, the V gene TRBV6-1; unclear D gene. V was trimmed by 5 bases and J by 5 bases, leaving 7 bases between them. Germline V gene lookup returns CDR1 MNHNS and CDR2 SASEGT. CDR3 length: 12 residues. CDR3 nucleotides: TGTGCCAGCAGTCTTAGTAACAATGAGCAGTTCTTC. It encodes CASSLSNNEQFF.

As concerns this clone: Different DNA sequences within this sample yield the same CDR3. CDR3 DNA: TGTGCCAGCAGCTCAGACAGGGACACTGAAGCTTTCTTT. It encodes CASSSDRDTEAFF. This sequence joins TRBV11-2 and TRBJ1-1; 7 bases agree with TRBD1. Germline V gene sequence: CDR1 SGHAT, CDR2 FQNNGV. Trimming took 4 bases from V and 3 from J; bases not matched to a gene: 2. The CDR3 sequence is 13 residues long. Combining the CDR3 with reference TRBV11-2 and TRBJ1-1 gives the whole variable domain EAGVAQSPRYKIIEKRQSVAFWCNPISGHATLYWYQQILGQGPKLLIQFQNNGVVDDSQLPKDRFSAERLKGVDSTLKIQPAKLEDSAVYLCASSSDRDTEAFFGQGTRLTVV.

The J gene is TRBJ2-7, the V gene TRBV7-2; D is possibly TRBD1 (6 bases). The CDR3 extends over 14 amino acids. Germline CDR1 and CDR2: SGHTA and FQGNSA. V lost 5 bases, J lost 2 bases, and 13 bases lay in between. CDR3 loop: CASSQGHGTYEQYF. The CDR3 region has the DNA TGTGCCAGCAGCCAGGGGCACGGAACCTACGAGCAGTACTTC.

This clone was seen only once. The chain carries TRBV5-1 and TRBJ1-1, with 7 bases lining up with TRBD1. Germline V gene data show CDR1 as SGHRS and CDR2 as YFSETQ. Trimming took 0 bases from V and 7 from J; bases not matched to a gene: 6. The CDR3 sequence is 14 residues long. The CDR3, as DNA: TGCGCCAGCAGCTTGGAGGTTAGGGACAGTGAAGCTTTCTTT. Protein sequence: CASSLEVRDSEAFF.

This clone was counted a few times. The genes are TRBV30 and TRBJ2-7; TRBD2 matches at 10 bases. The CDR3 consists of 18 residues. The V and J ends lost 0 bases and 0 bases, in that order; junction bases with no gene match: 11. The V gene's germline CDR1 is GTSNPN and CDR2 SVGIG (reference sequence). CDR3 nucleotide sequence: TGTGCCTGGAGTGTCCCTCGGACTAGCGGCTGGATCTCCTACGAGCAGTACTTC. This sequence encodes CAWSVPRTSGWISYEQYF.